This T cell receptor (beta chain) was recorded in a study of T cells expressing NK-cell markers. A 5'RACE template switching approach incorporating UMIs was used to make TCR beta cDNA. TCRdb re-called the 5' RACE reads; one entry per CDR3 protein, DNA not given. The listing records under 500,000 distinct CDR3 sequences. Germline V gene lookup returns CDR1 LGHNA and CDR2 YNFKEQ. The CDR3 totals 17 residues. The sequencing input was blood T cells: a sorted CD56 or NKG2C T cell subset, CD4+ or CD8+ T cells, or bulk PBMC T cells (not recorded which). The TCR originated in a woman between 18 and 70 years old in good health. The genes are TRBV4-2 and TRBJ2-5; absent DNA, TCRdb's TRBD2 call cannot be checked. The CDR3 reads CASSLRERTSGQETQYF.